What follows are 18 T cell receptor beta chains derived from one specimen sequenced in a study of molecular identifiers for immune sequencing clone quantification. TCRdb reanalysed the PCR reads using MiXCR and keeps one entry per CDR3 protein. The sample comprises 40,000 to 45,000 distinct CDR3 sequences, over 15% of which are singletons, and under 1.3% rests with the top ten. Sequences were obtained from naive CD8+ T cells from blood, with Jurkat cell RNA spiked in. Noted subset: FACS-sorted CD8+CD4-CCR7+CD45RA+ naive T cells. These receptor sequences come from a human donor in good health. Some libraries in this study had Jurkat cell RNA spiked in.

A remark on this clonotype: At one boundary the junction diverges from the germline segment, which might be a read error. The chain couples TRBV4-3 to TRBJ2-3; 7 bases are shared with TRBD1. The germline V gene has CDR1 LGHNA and CDR2 YSLEER. The CDR3 consists of 15 residues. The CDR3 DNA reads TGCGCCAGCAGCCTGGACAGGATTAGCACGGATACGCAGTATTTT. Its protein product is CASSLDRISTDTQYF.

This clonotype was recorded many times. The chain combines TRBV19 with TRBJ2-4; no definite D call. Germline values: CDR1 LNHDA, CDR2 SQIVND (reference sequence). The V end was cut by 0 bases, the J end by 0 bases, with 12 bases between. This CDR3 is 17 amino acids long. For the CDR3, the DNA is TGTGCCAGTAGTATAGAAGACGAGAAACTAGCCAAAAACATTCAGTACTTC. Protein: CASSIEDEKLAKNIQYF.

At least ten counts were recorded for this clonotype. The chain combines TRBV27 with TRBJ2-3; 15 nucleotides line up with TRBD2. Germline loops: CDR1 MNHEY, CDR2 SMNVEV (reference sequence). V was pared by 6 bases and J by 0 bases, with 13 bases of the junction left unmatched. The CDR3 runs 20 residues. CDR3 amino acids: CASSHYPGLAGGKSTDTQYF. The CDR3 coding sequence is TGTGCCAGCAGCCACTACCCTGGACTAGCGGGGGGGAAAAGCACAGATACGCAGTATTTT.

This clonotype was observed a few times. It may be a read error: a sequence one base away is much more abundant. This chain uses TRBV4-3 with TRBJ2-7; possibly TRBD2 for D (6 bases). Germline V CDR1 and CDR2: LGHNA, YSLEER. This CDR3 region has 15 residues. In DNA, the CDR3 is TGCGGCAGCAGCCAAGATACGGGGGTTGGCTACGAGCAGTACTTC. This sequence encodes CGSSQDTGVGYEQYF.

Concerning this clonotype itself: The final CDR3 position lacks the conserved phenylalanine or tryptophan, pointing to a likely read error. The DNA is omitted, as the CDR3 cannot be located on it reliably, and the CDR3 follows TCRdb's listing. The chain is built from TRBV29-1 and TRBJ1-1; the D segment call TRBD1 is taken from the table without a DNA check. Including both end residues, the CDR3 is 14 amino acids long. Germline-derived CDR1 and CDR2 are SQVTM and ANQGSEA. The CDR3 loop reads CSVLAGTGGIETFL.

This clonotype was seen at least ten times. CDR3 amino acids: CASSLTLAGGLGEQYF. The CDR3 nucleotides read TGTGCCAGCAGCTTAACCCTAGCGGGAGGCCTGGGCGAGCAGTACTTC. The rearrangement links TRBV11-2 to TRBJ2-7; 11 bases align to TRBD2. J lost 6 bases, V lost 2 bases, and 9 bases had no gene match. Germline-derived CDR1 and CDR2 are SGHAT and FQNNGV. The CDR3 contains 16 residues.

On this clonotype: Possible read error: a much larger clone is one base away. The chain carries TRBV2 and TRBJ1-2; D is uncertain. The CDR3 extends over 17 amino acids. Germline V gene data show CDR1 as SNHLY and CDR2 as FYNNEI. The CDR3 loop is CASSEGSVPSAIYGYAF. The CDR3 DNA is TGTGCCAGCAGTGAGGGGTCCGTTCCCTCGGCGATTTATGGCTACGCCTTC.

Remarks on this clonotype: A read error may be the cause here, since a much bigger clone is one base away. V and J are TRBV11-2 and TRBJ2-7; possibly TRBD1 for D (5 bases). In germline, CDR1 is SGHAT, CDR2 FQNNGV. CDR3 length equals 13 residues. Trimming took 2 bases from V and 6 from J, leaving 11 bases between them. CDR3 in amino acids: CASSLRGPLEQYF. Written as DNA, the CDR3 is TGTGCCAGCAGCTTAAGGGGCCCTCTCGAGCAGTACTTC.

This clonotype showed up many times. The chain couples TRBV24-1 to TRBJ2-2, with no clear D. Looked up from germline, CDR1 is KGHDR and CDR2 is SFDVKD. Deletions cut 3 bases from V and 5 bases from J, with 6 bases between. This CDR3 has 13 residues. The DNA of the CDR3 is TGTGCCACCAGTGATCCCCTTACCGGGGAGCTGTTTTTT. It yields the protein CATSDPLTGELFF.

This clonotype was observed many times. This rearrangement joins TRBV7-9 to TRBJ2-1; TRBD2 might be the D (5 bases). V was trimmed by 2 bases and J by 9 bases, leaving 8 bases between them. The germline V gene encodes CDR1 SEHNR and CDR2 FQNEAQ (reference sequence). The CDR3 contains 12 residues. This CDR3 is CASSLLAVEQFF. CDR3 nucleotides: TGTGCCAGCAGCTTACTAGCCGTTGAGCAGTTCTTC.

This clonotype was seen many times. The chain is built from TRBV19 and TRBJ2-7, with 9 bases matching TRBD1. The CDR3 extends over 15 amino acids. Looked up from germline, CDR1 is LNHDA and CDR2 is SQIVND (reference sequence). The ends lost 1 base at V and 2 bases at J; junction bases unmatched: 3. This CDR3 is CASSIGGQGPYEQYF. The CDR3 DNA is TGTGCCAGTAGTATAGGAGGACAGGGGCCCTACGAGCAGTACTTC.

This clonotype was counted at least ten times. The chain carries TRBV5-6 and TRBJ1-1; D may be TRBD1 (5 bases). CDR1 is SGHDT and CDR2 is YYEEEE in the germline V gene. The V and J ends lost 0 bases and 0 bases respectively, with 12 bases between them. This CDR3 contains 16 residues. CDR3: CASSLASGTLNTEAFF. Written as DNA, the CDR3 is TGTGCCAGCAGCTTGGCGTCGGGGACCCTGAACACTGAAGCTTTCTTT.

The chain combines TRBV11-2 with TRBJ2-7; D gene unclear. Germline CDR1 is SGHAT and CDR2 is FQNNGV. The CDR3 runs 15 residues. V lost 3 bases, J lost 3 bases, and 15 bases lay in between. CDR3 residues: CASSLGPAGNYEQYF. The CDR3 DNA reads TGTGCCAGCAGCTTGGGTCCAGCCGGCAACTACGAGCAGTACTTC.

This clonotype was counted a single time. A much larger clone lies a single base off, so this may be a read error. The chain is built from TRBV27 and TRBJ1-3; D call uncertain. V lost 6 bases and J 0 bases, leaving 21 bases between the germline ends. The CDR3 runs 18 residues. Germline assignment: CDR1 MNHEY and CDR2 SMNVEV (reference sequence). In DNA form, the CDR3 reads TGTGCCAGCAGCTCCTACGGTATGACGGCAATCTCTGGAAACACCATATATTTT. Encoded protein: CASSSYGMTAISGNTIYF.

This clonotype has at least ten counts. The chain recombines TRBV28 with TRBJ1-5, with 8 bases aligning to TRBD1. This CDR3 spans 18 amino acids. From germline, CDR1 is MDHEN and CDR2 SYDVKM. The ends lost 2 bases at V and 3 bases at J; junction bases unmatched: 12. The CDR3 loop is CASSLQGALSPDNQPQHF. The DNA of the CDR3 is TGTGCCAGCAGTTTACAGGGGGCACTTTCACCCGACAATCAGCCCCAGCATTTT.

Many counts were recorded for this clonotype. This chain uses TRBV3-2 with TRBJ2-4; TRBD1, the table's D call, lacks a check against the DNA. TRBV3-2 counts as a pseudogene. This CDR3 has 18 residues. The DNA for the CDR3 is TGTGCCAGCAGCCCCCGGCGTGAGACAGGGTACGGCAAAAACATTCAGTACTTC. Its translation: CASSPRRETGYGKNIQYF.

This clonotype has ten or more counts. The chain carries TRBV5-6 and TRBJ2-7; a possible D gene is TRBD2 (6 bases). Germline lookup yields CDR1 SGHDT and CDR2 YYEEEE. V was shortened by 0 bases and J by 3 bases, with 13 bases between the two germline ends. The CDR3 consists of 15 residues. In DNA form, the CDR3 reads TGTGCCAGCAGCTTGGGGGAGGTGGATGGCTACGAGCAGTACTTC. Protein: CASSLGEVDGYEQYF.

This clonotype was observed many times. The CDR3 here is CASNTVGTGELFF. The DNA for the CDR3 is TGTGCCAGCAACACTGTTGGGACCGGGGAGCTGTTTTTT. The chain carries TRBV27 and TRBJ2-2; D not resolved. V lost 7 bases to trimming and J lost 5 bases, with 11 bases between them. CDR1 and CDR2 from the germline V gene are MNHEY and SMNVEV (reference sequence). This CDR3 has 13 residues.